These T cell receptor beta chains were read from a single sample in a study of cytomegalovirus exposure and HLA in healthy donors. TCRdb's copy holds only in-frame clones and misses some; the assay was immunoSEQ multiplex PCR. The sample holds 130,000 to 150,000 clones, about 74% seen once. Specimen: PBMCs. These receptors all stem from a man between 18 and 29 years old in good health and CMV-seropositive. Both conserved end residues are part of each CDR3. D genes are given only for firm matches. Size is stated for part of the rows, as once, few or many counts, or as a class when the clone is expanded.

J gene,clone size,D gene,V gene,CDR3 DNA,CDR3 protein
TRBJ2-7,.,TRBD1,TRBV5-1,TGCGCCAGCTCTAGAGCACCTACGGGACAGGAGATGTTCGAGCAGTACTTC,CASSRAPTGQEMFEQYF
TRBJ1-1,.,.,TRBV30,TGTGCCTGGAGTCTACAGGGTGACACTGAAGCTTTCTTT,CAWSLQGDTEAFF
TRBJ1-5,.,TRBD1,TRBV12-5,TGTGCTAGTGCCCCCACAGGGGTGTTACAGCCCCAGCATTTT,CASAPTGVLQPQHF
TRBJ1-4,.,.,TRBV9,TGTGCCAGCAGCGTACAGGGTTTTACTGAAAAACTGTTTTTT,CASSVQGFTEKLFF
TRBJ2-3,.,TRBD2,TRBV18,TGTGCCAGCTCACTCGGACTAGCGGGAGCAGATACGCAGTATTTT,CASSLGLAGADTQYF
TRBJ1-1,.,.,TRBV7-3,TGTGCCAGCAGCTTAGGGGGGGGCTTCAGGGGTGAAGCTTTCTTT,CASSLGGGFRGEAFF
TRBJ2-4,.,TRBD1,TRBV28,TGTGCCAGCAGTCCCGACAGGGCTCGTTGGAACATTCAGTACTTC,CASSPDRARWNIQYF
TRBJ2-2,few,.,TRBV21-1,TGTGCCAGCAGCCGCAGGGGGACAGGGGTGGCCACCGGGGAGCTGTTTTTT,CASSRRGTGVATGELFF
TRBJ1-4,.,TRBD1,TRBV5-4,TGTGCCAGCAGCCGGGAGACAGGGGGCCCTGAGAAACTGTTTTTT,CASSRETGGPEKLFF
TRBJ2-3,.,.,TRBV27,TGTGCCAGCAGGACTAGGTCCTCTACGCAGTATTTT,CASRTRSSTQYF
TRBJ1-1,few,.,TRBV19,TGTGCCAGTAGGCAGACAGGCCTGAACACTGAAGCTTTCTTT,CASRQTGLNTEAFF
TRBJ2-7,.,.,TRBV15,TGTGCCACCAGCAGAGATCCGGGGAGAACGATCTACGAGCAGTACTTC,CATSRDPGRTIYEQYF
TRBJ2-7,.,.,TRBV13,TGTGCCAGCAGCTTCCGGGGGTACGAGCAGTACTTC,CASSFRGYEQYF
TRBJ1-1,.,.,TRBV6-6,TGTGCCAGCAACATACAAGGGGGCACTGAAGCTTTCTTT,CASNIQGGTEAFF
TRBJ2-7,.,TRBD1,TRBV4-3,TGCGCCAGCAGCCAAGATCCACGGGGACAGTCCTACGAGCAGTACTTC,CASSQDPRGQSYEQYF
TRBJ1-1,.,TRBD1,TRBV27,TGTGCCAGCAGTCCGGGACAGTGGGCGTCCACTGAAGCTTTCTTT,CASSPGQWASTEAFF
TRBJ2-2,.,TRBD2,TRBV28,TGTGCCAGCAGTCCAGCGGGGGGGACGGCCGGGGAGCTGTTTTTT,CASSPAGGTAGELFF
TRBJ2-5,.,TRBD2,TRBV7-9,TGTGCCAGCAGCTTACAAACGGGAGGGGGAGAGACCCAGTACTTC,CASSLQTGGGETQYF
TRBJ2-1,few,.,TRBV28,TGTGCCATTAGACCGGGGGTCAATGAGCAGTTCTTC,CAIRPGVNEQFF
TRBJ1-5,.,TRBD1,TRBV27,TGTGCCAGCAGCACGGACAGGGGTAGCAATCAGCCCCAGCATTTT,CASSTDRGSNQPQHF
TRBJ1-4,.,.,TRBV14,TGTGCCAGCAGCCAAGATTCGGGTCCCGAAAAACTGTTTTTT,CASSQDSGPEKLFF
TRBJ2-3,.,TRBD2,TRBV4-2,TGTGCCAGCAGCCAAATTAGCGGGAGGGGGGCTAATACGCAGTATTTT,CASSQISGRGANTQYF
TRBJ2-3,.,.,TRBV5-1,TGCGCCAGCAGCTTGGGACAGCTTGCAGATACGCAGTATTTT,CASSLGQLADTQYF
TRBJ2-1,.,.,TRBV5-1,TGCGCCAGCAGCCCCCCCCCTAAGGGCAGCGGCTTCAATGAGCAGTTCTTC,CASSPPPKGSGFNEQFF
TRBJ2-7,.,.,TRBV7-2,TGTGCCAGCAGCCCCCTCTCCTACTTCGAGCAGTACTTC,CASSPLSYFEQYF
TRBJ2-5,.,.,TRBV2,TGTGCCAGCAGTGCGGAACTTTGGTCAGAGGCCTCTATGAAGACCCAGTACTTC,CASSAELWSEASMKTQYF
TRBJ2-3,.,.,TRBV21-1,.,CASSKVGPGSTDTQYF
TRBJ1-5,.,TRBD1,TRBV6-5,TGTGCCAGCAGCCTGACAGGGAGCGGCAATCAGCCCCAGCATTTT,CASSLTGSGNQPQHF
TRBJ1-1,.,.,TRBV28,TGTGCCAGCAGTCCCCCAATTGGAGAGGGAGGAGCGGAAGCTTTCTTT,CASSPPIGEGGAEAFF
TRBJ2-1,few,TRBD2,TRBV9,TGTGCCAGCAGCGTATCCCCGACTAGCGGAGCCTACAATGAGCAGTTCTTC,CASSVSPTSGAYNEQFF
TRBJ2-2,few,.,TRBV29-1,TGCAGCGGCGGCAACACCGGGGAGCTGTTTTTT,CSGGNTGELFF
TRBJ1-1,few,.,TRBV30,TGTGCCTGGAGCCTAGAGAACACTGAAGCTTTCTTT,CAWSLENTEAFF
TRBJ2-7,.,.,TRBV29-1,TGCAGCGTTTCGCACTCCGGGGAGCAGTACTTC,CSVSHSGEQYF
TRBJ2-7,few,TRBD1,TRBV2,TGTGCCAGCAGAGGAACGGGACAGAACTACGAGCAGTACTTC,CASRGTGQNYEQYF
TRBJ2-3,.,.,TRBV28,TGTGCCAGCAGTTTTGGGCTCAGCACAGATACGCAGTATTTT,CASSFGLSTDTQYF
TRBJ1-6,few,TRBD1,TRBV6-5,TGTGCCAGCAGATGGGACAGAAATAATTCACCCCTCCACTTT,CASRWDRNNSPLHF
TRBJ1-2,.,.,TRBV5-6,TGTGCCAGCAGCCCGTGGGCAGGGGACTATGGCTACACCTTC,CASSPWAGDYGYTF
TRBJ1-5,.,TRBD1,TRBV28,TGTGCCAGCAGCGAGGGACAGGGGGCTCGTCAGCCCCAGCATTTT,CASSEGQGARQPQHF
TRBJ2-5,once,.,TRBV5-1,TGCGCCAGCTCAGCTTTGGCGGGGGCCAGGGAGACCCAGTACTTC,CASSALAGARETQYF
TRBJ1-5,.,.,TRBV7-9,TGTGCCAGCAGCTTTGAAGGAGGGGAGCAGCCCCAGCATTTT,CASSFEGGEQPQHF